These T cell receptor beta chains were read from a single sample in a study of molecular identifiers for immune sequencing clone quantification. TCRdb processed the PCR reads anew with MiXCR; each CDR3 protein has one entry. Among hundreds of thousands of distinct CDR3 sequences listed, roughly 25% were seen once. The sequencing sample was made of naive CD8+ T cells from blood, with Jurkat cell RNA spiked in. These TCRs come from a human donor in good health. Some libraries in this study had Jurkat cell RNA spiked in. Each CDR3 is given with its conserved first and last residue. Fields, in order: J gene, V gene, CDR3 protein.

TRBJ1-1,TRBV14,CASSQGGASEAFF
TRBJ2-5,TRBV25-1,CASSVLAGRGETQYF
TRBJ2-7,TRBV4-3,CASSQDPSGSAPHEQYF
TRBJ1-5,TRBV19,CASSYGTRSNQPQHF
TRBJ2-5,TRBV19,CASSIGSRGRETQYF
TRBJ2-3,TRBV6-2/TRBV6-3,CASSYGAGVSADTQYF
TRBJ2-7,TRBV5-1,CASSLQGPSYEQSF
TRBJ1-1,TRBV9,CASSVDSNKNTEAFF
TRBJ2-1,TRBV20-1,CSALAPGQFF
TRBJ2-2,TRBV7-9,CASSLVTGRNTGELFF
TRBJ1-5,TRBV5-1,CASSWTGLNQPQHF
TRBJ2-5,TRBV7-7,CASSLTGTSGETQYF
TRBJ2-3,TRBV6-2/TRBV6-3,CASSYQGLDGTDTQYF
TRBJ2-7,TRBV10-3,CAISELIAGGPYEQYF
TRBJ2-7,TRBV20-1,CSARDDYSYEQYF